This TCR beta chain was found in a study of shared clonotypes between healthy human individuals. The study's findings and limits: An effect of sequencing depth on clonotype sharing among donors was expected. Generation probabilities were higher for clonotypes shared across all four sorted-subset donors than for unshared ones.

This clone has more than one count but fewer than ten. Its antigen is undetermined. From germline, CDR1 is SGHRS and CDR2 YFSETQ. This CDR3 has 15 amino acids. Trimming cost V 0 bases and J 0 bases, with 9 bases left between them. Investigators spread the genomic DNA of each subset evenly over several immunoSEQ plates. In the sorted-subset replicate PCRs, around 200 ng DNA, some 30,000 T cell genomes, was used. Generated by immunoSEQ multiplex PCR, the TCRdb table keeps only in-frame clones and is missing some. The top ten clones hold around 0.61% of a sample with about 1.1 million clones, 75% to 80% of them seen once.

The sequence derives from a man aged 18-30 years in good health. Some clones in this sample may be carry-over from other donors' samples. The chain recombines TRBV5-1 with TRBJ2-5; the D call may be TRBD1 or TRBD2 (5 bases each). Sample: memory CD4+ T cells from PBMCs. Described subset: CD45RA-negative fraction. CDR3 bases: TGCGCCAGCAGCTTGGGAGGGGCGTACCAAGAGACCCAGTACTTC. Translating gives CASSLGGAYQETQYF.